The rows below give T cell receptor beta chains drawn from one sample of a study of blood T cell repertoires in COVID-19. The repertoire was sequenced with immunoSEQ multiplex PCR; TCRdb's copy has only in-frame clones and lacks some. Of around 240,000 clones detected, approximately 84% appear once; the ten largest clones hold more than 0.75%. Sequenced material: peripheral blood. These receptors came from a middle-aged man with acute or convalescent COVID-19. Both conserved end residues are part of each CDR3. Fields, in order: D gene, clone size, J gene, V gene, CDR3 DNA, CDR3 protein. A D gene is named only where the DNA matches it firmly. A row's size may be missing; if present it is once, few, many or a size class.

D: .
size: .
J: TRBJ1-1
V: TRBV19
DNA: TGTGCCAGTAGTAATTCCAGGGGAGCAGGGAGGGTCACTGAAGCTTTCTTT
CDR3: CASSNSRGAGRVTEAFF

D: .
size: few
J: TRBJ1-1
V: TRBV7-3
DNA: TGTGCCAGCAGCTTACAGGTGAACACTGAAGCTTTCTTT
CDR3: CASSLQVNTEAFF

D: .
size: .
J: TRBJ1-2
V: TRBV19
DNA: TGTGCCAGTAGTATAGATCCGACAAGGGGCTACACCTTC
CDR3: CASSIDPTRGYTF

D: .
size: .
J: TRBJ1-1
V: TRBV7-6
DNA: TGTGCCAGCAGCTTAAGCCGTAACACTGAAGCTTTCTTT
CDR3: CASSLSRNTEAFF

D: .
size: once
J: TRBJ1-2
V: TRBV5-8
DNA: TGTGCCAGCAGCTTGGTTCGACAGAACTACACCTTC
CDR3: CASSLVRQNYTF

D: TRBD1
size: .
J: TRBJ2-7
V: TRBV14
DNA: TGTGCCAGCAGTCGACAGGGGGCCACAGGCGAGCAGTACTTC
CDR3: CASSRQGATGEQYF

D: TRBD1
size: .
J: TRBJ1-2
V: TRBV4-3
DNA: TGCGCCAGCAGCCAAGATCTCACAGGGGTAAGGACGTATGGCTACACCTTC
CDR3: CASSQDLTGVRTYGYTF

D: TRBD1
size: .
J: TRBJ1-5
V: TRBV19
DNA: TGTGCCAGTAGCCGCACAGGGGACTCGGGCAATCAGCCCCAGCATTTT
CDR3: CASSRTGDSGNQPQHF

D: TRBD1
size: .
J: TRBJ1-1
V: TRBV7-8
DNA: TGTGCCAGCAGCAAGCAGCTTGACAGGGTCCGATTATCCGAAGCTTTCTTT
CDR3: CASSKQLDRVRLSEAFF

D: TRBD1
size: .
J: TRBJ2-1
V: TRBV19
DNA: TGTGCCAGTAGTGTGACAGGGGTTTACAATGAGCAGTTCTTC
CDR3: CASSVTGVYNEQFF

D: .
size: .
J: TRBJ1-1
V: TRBV6-4
DNA: TGTGCCAGCGCCGACACCATGAACACTGAAGCTTTCTTT
CDR3: CASADTMNTEAFF

D: TRBD1
size: .
J: TRBJ1-5
V: TRBV29-1
DNA: TGCAGCGTTCTTGACAGGGGCGGAAATCAGCCCCAGCATTTT
CDR3: CSVLDRGGNQPQHF

D: .
size: .
J: TRBJ1-3
V: TRBV5-1
DNA: TGCGCCAGCACCTACCTCGGGGAAGCTGGAAACACCATATATTTT
CDR3: CASTYLGEAGNTIYF

D: TRBD1
size: .
J: TRBJ1-3
V: TRBV10-3
DNA: TGTGCCATCAGTGACCAACAGGGGGCATCTGGAAACACCATATATTTT
CDR3: CAISDQQGASGNTIYF

D: .
size: .
J: TRBJ2-2
V: TRBV5-1
DNA: TGCGCCAGCAGCGCTGGGCGACAGCCACGCACCGGGGAGCTGTTTTTT
CDR3: CASSAGRQPRTGELFF

D: .
size: .
J: TRBJ1-1
V: TRBV6-2/TRBV6-3
DNA: TGTGCCAGCAGCCGACTTTTTCAGAACACTGAAGCTTTCTTT
CDR3: CASSRLFQNTEAFF

D: TRBD1
size: .
J: TRBJ1-1
V: TRBV5-4
DNA: TGTGCCAGCAGCTACACAGGGGGCACTGAAGCTTTCTTT
CDR3: CASSYTGGTEAFF

D: .
size: .
J: TRBJ2-3
V: TRBV7-2
DNA: TGTGCCAGCAGCTTATCGGGGAACCCCCCAGATACGCAGTATTTT
CDR3: CASSLSGNPPDTQYF

D: .
size: .
J: TRBJ1-1
V: TRBV18
DNA: TGTGCCAGCTCGCCGGAAAGAGGGACTGAAGCTTTCTTT
CDR3: CASSPERGTEAFF

D: .
size: .
J: TRBJ2-1
V: TRBV27
DNA: TGTGCCAGCGGAGGACGGGGTGGCTACAATGAGCAGTTCTTC
CDR3: CASGGRGGYNEQFF

D: TRBD2
size: few
J: TRBJ2-1
V: TRBV9
DNA: TGTGCCAGCAGCGTAGGGGGAGGGGACAATGAGCAGTTCTTC
CDR3: CASSVGGGDNEQFF

D: TRBD1
size: .
J: TRBJ1-2
V: TRBV7-9
DNA: TGTGCCAGCACTATTCCGGGACAGGAGATCAATGGCTACACCTTC
CDR3: CASTIPGQEINGYTF

D: .
size: few
J: TRBJ1-2
V: TRBV5-5
DNA: TGTGCCAGCAGCCGTAGTGTACAGGGTTATGGCTACACCTTC
CDR3: CASSRSVQGYGYTF

D: TRBD1
size: .
J: TRBJ2-5
V: TRBV4-3
DNA: TGCGCCAGCAGCCAAGATGGGACAGTTGGAGAGACCCAGTACTTC
CDR3: CASSQDGTVGETQYF

D: .
size: .
J: TRBJ1-1
V: TRBV4-1
DNA: TGCGCCAGCAGCCAAGGGGCCCTGAACACTGAAGCTTTCTTT
CDR3: CASSQGALNTEAFF

D: TRBD1
size: few
J: TRBJ1-5
V: TRBV5-8
DNA: TGTGCCAGCAGCCCTATCCACAGGGGGTCTTGGGGCAATCAGCCCCAGCATTTT
CDR3: CASSPIHRGSWGNQPQHF